Below are 13 T cell receptor beta chains sequenced from a single sample in a study of CD8+ T cells in alopecia areata. cDNA prepared by RNA extraction and subsequent reverse transcription served as the template for sequencing. Only in-frame clones appear in the TCRdb table, and some are missing; sequencing was by immunoSEQ multiplex PCR. The sample includes hundreds of thousands of clones, approximately 65% of them seen just once. Treatment here: oral pan-JAK inhibitor, 5-10 mg twice daily. Source: CD4+ T cells sorted from blood, taken at approximately week 42, from a patient treated with tofacitinib. The receptors stem from a human donor with alopecia areata.

The chain is built from TRBV4-3 and TRBJ1-4; D may be TRBD1 (5 bases). The CDR3 runs 14 residues. CDR1 and CDR2 from the germline V gene are LGHNA and YSLEER. The germline V and J ends were trimmed by 3 bases and 5 bases, with 10 bases remaining between them. CDR3: CASSHEGPNEKLFF. The CDR3 nucleotides read TGCGCCAGCAGCCACGAGGGACCGAATGAAAAACTGTTTTTT.

The CDR3 spells CASILGGQALYGYTF. The CDR3, as DNA: TGTGCCAGCATCCTGGGGGGACAGGCCTTATATGGCTACACCTTC. This sequence joins TRBV6-6 and TRBJ1-2, with 8 bases fitting TRBD1. This CDR3 has 15 amino acids. Germline-derived CDR1 and CDR2 are MNHNY and SVGAGI (reference sequence). Unmatched junction bases numbered 12, after V lost 7 bases and J lost 5 bases.

The chain employs TRBV14 and TRBJ2-7; D unclear. V was clipped by 0 bases and J by 6 bases, with 6 bases between them. The CDR3 is 12 residues long. Germline-derived CDR1 and CDR2 are SGHDN and FVKESK. CDR3 in DNA: TGTGCCAGCAGCCAAGATAGAATCGAGCAGTACTTC. Translation gives CASSQDRIEQYF. The whole variable domain, filled in from reference TRBV14 and TRBJ2-7, reads EAGVTQFPSHSVIEKGQTVTLRCDPISGHDNLYWYRRVMGKEIKFLLHFVKESKQDESGMPNNRFLAERTGGTYSTLKVQPAELEDSGVYFCASSQDRIEQYFGPGTRLTVT.

Here the CDR3 reads CSVSPNYSAGYTF. In DNA form, the CDR3 reads TGCAGCGTAAGCCCCAACTACTCAGCTGGCTACACCTTC. V gene TRBV29-1 combines with J gene TRBJ1-2; D remains ambiguous. Trimming took off 6 bases at V and 7 bases at J, with 18 bases between the two ends. Germline CDR1 is SQVTM and CDR2 is ANQGSEA. This CDR3 has 13 residues.

The sample holds a few counts of this clone. V usage is TRBV7-2 and J usage is TRBJ2-1; 7 bases fit TRBD1. The CDR3 loop spans 16 amino acids. Germline CDR1 and CDR2: SGHTA and FQGNSA. Unmatched junction bases numbered 7, after V lost 5 bases and J lost 0 bases. CDR3 DNA: TGTGCCAGCAGCAGGGACAGAACTAGCTCCTACAATGAGCAGTTCTTC. This gives the protein CASSRDRTSSYNEQFF.

This chain connects TRBV27 to TRBJ2-6, with D unclear. This CDR3 has 15 residues. Germline V lookup: CDR1 MNHEY, CDR2 SMNVEV (reference sequence). V was shortened by 2 bases and J by 0 bases, with 5 bases between the two germline ends. CDR3 loop: CASSLQASGANVLTF. Written as DNA, the CDR3 is TGTGCCAGCAGTTTACAAGCCTCTGGGGCCAACGTCCTGACTTTC.

This clone occurred once. V and J are TRBV29-1 and TRBJ2-6, with 7 bases identical to TRBD1. J was trimmed by 2 bases and V by 6 bases; bases with no gene match: 1. Germline V gene sequence: CDR1 SQVTM, CDR2 ANQGSEA. This CDR3 has 13 residues. The CDR3 bases are TGCAGCGTGACAGGGACTGGGGCCAACGTCCTGACTTTC. This codes for CSVTGTGANVLTF.

This rearrangement joins TRBV5-1 to TRBJ2-5; D not certain. Germline assignment: CDR1 SGHRS and CDR2 YFSETQ. The CDR3 consists of 15 residues. The V gene lost 0 bases and the J gene lost 5 bases, with 14 bases spanning the gap. CDR3 sequence reads: CASSLEGRGWETQYF. DNA of the CDR3: TGCGCCAGCAGCTTGGAAGGGCGTGGATGGGAGACCCAGTACTTC.

This clone was found a few times. This sequence joins TRBV10-3 and TRBJ2-7; unclear D gene. CDR1 ENHRY and CDR2 SYGVKD come from the germline V gene. Trimming cost V 2 bases and J 2 bases, with 4 bases left between them. The CDR3 has 12 residues. This chain's CDR3 is CAISESPYEQYF. DNA for the CDR3: TGTGCCATCAGTGAGAGCCCCTACGAGCAGTACTTC.

V gene TRBV6-1 combines with J gene TRBJ2-4; 10 bases are a match to TRBD2. The junction had 1 base not matched to a gene; V was cut back by 2 bases and J by 3 bases. The CDR3 is made up of 15 amino acids. The germline CDR1 and CDR2 sequences are MNHNS and SASEGT. The CDR3 nucleotides are TGTGCCAGCAGTGAAAGGACTAGCGGCAAAAACATTCAGTACTTC. Translating gives CASSERTSGKNIQYF.

The chain combines TRBV15 with TRBJ1-5; D may be TRBD1 (6 bases). V gave up 0 bases and J gave up 6 bases, with 9 bases separating them. The CDR3 is 14 residues long. The germline gives CDR1 LNHNV, CDR2 YYDKDF (reference sequence). CDR3 nucleotide sequence: TGTGCCACCAGCAGAGAGGCGGGGGCTCAGCCCCAGCATTTT. Translated, it gives CATSREAGAQPQHF.

The chain links TRBV11-2 to TRBJ1-1, with TRBD1 as a possible D gene (6 bases). V was shortened by 4 bases and J by 5 bases, with 14 bases between the two germline ends. Germline V gene data show CDR1 as SGHAT and CDR2 as FQNNGV. The CDR3 covers 14 residues. The CDR3 sequence is CASSSSGVRTEAFF. The CDR3 DNA reads TGTGCCAGCAGCTCTTCAGGGGTGAGGACTGAAGCTTTCTTT.

V gene TRBV25-1 combines with J gene TRBJ1-2; D not resolved. The germline V gene has CDR1 MGHDK and CDR2 SYGVNS. This CDR3 has 13 amino acids. V was trimmed by 4 bases and J by 7 bases, leaving 13 bases between them. The CDR3 here is CASSGLAGVGYTF. The CDR3 bases are TGTGCCAGCAGTGGCCTAGCGGGCGTTGGCTACACCTTC.